Included here is one T cell receptor beta chain sequence, with context. The sample is drawn from a study of blood T cell repertoires in COVID-19. Trimming took 5 bases from V and 6 from J; bases not matched to a gene: 3. The CDR3 extends over 14 amino acids. CDR1 SGHDN and CDR2 FVKESK come from the germline V gene. TCRdb's table, derived via immunoSEQ multiplex PCR, lists solely in-frame clones and lacks some. The sample has about 120,000 clones; over 70% are singletons. The V and J genes are TRBV14 and TRBJ1-6; the match to TRBD1 covers 8 bases. The sample was peripheral blood. This TCR came from a man over 45 with acute or convalescent COVID-19. The DNA of the CDR3 is TGTGCCAGCAGCAACAGGGGGTCTAATTCACCCCTCCACTTT. It yields the protein CASSNRGSNSPLHF.